This TCR beta chain was recorded in a study of monozygotic twins with inflammatory bowel disease. The UMIs contained a 6-nucleotide sample barcode. They were added by template switching during cDNA synthesis. After re-calling the 5' RACE reads, TCRdb lists one entry per CDR3 protein, DNA absent. Its listing shows some 210,000 distinct CDR3 sequences. Germline V gives CDR1 DFQATT, CDR2 SNEGSKA (reference sequence). The CDR3 loop spans 13 amino acids. The study, taken as a whole, reports: IBD patients shared fewer clonotypes with others than healthy twins, especially with disease activity.

About this clonotype: Its antigen is unknown.

Sequencing input: blood. The rearrangement uses TRBV20-1 and TRBJ1-2; TCRdb's assignment of TRBD1 cannot be checked, as there is no DNA. The TCR sequence derives from a human donor with ulcerative colitis or Crohn's disease, or a healthy co-twin of an affected twin (not recorded which). The CDR3 spells CSALDRGGNGYTF.